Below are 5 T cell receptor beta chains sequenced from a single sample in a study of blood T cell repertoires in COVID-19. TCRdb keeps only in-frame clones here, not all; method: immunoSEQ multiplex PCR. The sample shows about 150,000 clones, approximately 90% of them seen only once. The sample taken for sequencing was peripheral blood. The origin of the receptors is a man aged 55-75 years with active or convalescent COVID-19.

CDR3 sequence reads: CASSQKGSGDTEAFF. CDR3 nucleotides: TGTGCCAGCAGCCAGAAGGGCAGCGGGGACACTGAAGCTTTCTTT. The gene calls are TRBV5-6 and TRBJ1-1, with D uncertain. Trimming stripped 4 bases from V and 3 bases from J, with 16 bases between. The CDR3 consists of 15 residues. CDR1 SGHDT and CDR2 YYEEEE come from the germline V gene.

CDR3 in DNA: TGTGCCACCAGTGATCACGACAGGGTGAATGAGCAGTTCTTC. Encoded protein: CATSDHDRVNEQFF. This rearrangement joins TRBV24-1 to TRBJ2-1; TRBD1 agrees at 7 bases. V lost 3 bases, J lost 7 bases, and 5 bases stayed unmatched. Germline CDR1 is KGHDR and CDR2 is SFDVKD. This CDR3 spans 14 amino acids.

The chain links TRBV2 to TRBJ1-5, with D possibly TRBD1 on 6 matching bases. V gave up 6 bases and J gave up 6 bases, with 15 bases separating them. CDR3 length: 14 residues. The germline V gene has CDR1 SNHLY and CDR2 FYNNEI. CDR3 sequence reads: CASRSGVWGQPQHF. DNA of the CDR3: TGTGCCAGCAGATCAGGGGTCTGGGGTCAGCCCCAGCATTTT.

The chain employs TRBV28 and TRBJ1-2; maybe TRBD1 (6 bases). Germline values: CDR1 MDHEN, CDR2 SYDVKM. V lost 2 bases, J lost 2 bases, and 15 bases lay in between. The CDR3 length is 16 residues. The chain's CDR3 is CASSLVVTGSNYGYTF. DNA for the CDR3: TGTGCCAGCAGTTTAGTGGTCACAGGGAGCAACTATGGCTACACCTTC.

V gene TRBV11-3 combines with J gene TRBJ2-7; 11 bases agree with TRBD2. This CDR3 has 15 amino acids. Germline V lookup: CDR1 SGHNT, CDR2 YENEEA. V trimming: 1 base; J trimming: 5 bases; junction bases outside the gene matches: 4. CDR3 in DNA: TGTGCCAGCAGCTTAGGAACTAGCGGGAGAGACGAGCAGTACTTC. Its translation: CASSLGTSGRDEQYF.